These T cell receptor beta chains were read from a single sample in a study of glioma-infiltrating T cells. TCRdb reprocessed the multiplex PCR reads via MiXCR and lists one record per CDR3 protein. This table has about 210,000 distinct CDR3 sequences, approximately 30% appearing once. The specimen was glioma tissue, nonneoplastic brain tissue, or PBMCs (not recorded which). Source of these receptors: a human donor with low-grade glioma or glioblastoma, undergoing nonglioma brain surgery, or in good health (not recorded which). The CDR3 runs from the conserved cysteine through the conserved F or W. The D gene is left open where the match is weak. Not all rows give a size; the values are once, few, many and, for expanded clones, a class.

d_call,clone_size,v_call,j_call,cdr3_nt,cdr3_aa
.,many,TRBV6-1,TRBJ2-3,TGTGCCAGCAGTAGGGGATCTTGGGGACTAGATACGCAGTATTTT,CASSRGSWGLDTQYF
.,.,TRBV9,TRBJ1-5,TGTGCCAGCAGCGTGGACAGTGACAATCAGCCCCAGCATTTT,CASSVDSDNQPQHF
.,many,TRBV10-3,TRBJ1-1,TGTGCCGTTTGCCGGCAGACCAACACTGAAGCTTTCTTT,CAVCRQTNTEAFF
TRBD2,many,TRBV6-1,TRBJ2-1,TGTGCCAGCAGTTGGGGACTAGCGCCGAATGAGCAGTTCTTC,CASSWGLAPNEQFF
.,many,TRBV7-2,TRBJ2-7,TGTGCCAGCTTTGAGTACTCCTACGAGCAGTACTTC,CASFEYSYEQYF
TRBD2,many,TRBV4-1,TRBJ2-1,TGCGCCAGCAGCCAAGATCTCGGGACTAGCGGTGACAATGAGCAGTTCTTC,CASSQDLGTSGDNEQFF
.,few,TRBV19,TRBJ2-1,TGTGCCAGTAGTGTACTAGCCGCCTCGAGCTCCTACAATGAGCAGTTCTTC,CASSVLAASSSYNEQFF
TRBD1,many,TRBV6-1,TRBJ2-6,TGTGCCAGCAGGAACACTAAGGGGGCTTCTGGGGCCAACGTCCTGACTTTC,CASRNTKGASGANVLTF
TRBD1,many,TRBV12-3/TRBV12-4,TRBJ1-5,TGTGCCAGCAGTTCCGAAGGGGGCCGTCAGCCCCAGCATTTT,CASSSEGGRQPQHF
.,many,TRBV15,TRBJ2-7,TGTGCCACCAGCAGAGGCCCACAGGGCTACGAGCAGTACTTC,CATSRGPQGYEQYF
.,many,TRBV18,TRBJ2-7,TGTGCCAGCTCACTCCGGGACCCGGGAGAGCAGTACTTC,CASSLRDPGEQYF